This passage covers 26 T cell receptor beta chains from one sample sequenced in a study of shared T cell receptors in the human thymus. Profiled with immunoSEQ multiplex PCR; TCRdb holds only in-frame clones, not every one. The sample lists approximately 730,000 clones, roughly 88% seen once, with over 0.008% in the top ten. This sample was also put to use in a study of human thymus T cells.

The sequenced sample was thymocytes. The receptor source for this set is a girl in the first two years of life with a congenital heart defect.

This clone was found once. J is TRBJ1-4 and V is TRBV11-1, with TRBD1 matching over 7 bases. V lost 5 bases to trimming and J lost 8 bases; unmatched junction nucleotides: 8. The CDR3 totals 14 residues. CDR1 is SGHAT and CDR2 is FQDESV in the germline V gene (reference sequence). The chain's CDR3 is CASSHRDRGEKLFF. The CDR3 region has the DNA TGTGCCAGCAGCCACCGGGACAGAGGAGAAAAACTGTTTTTT.

This clone was recorded a few times. The chain has TRBV5-1 and TRBJ1-2; 10 bases map to TRBD1. This CDR3 has 13 amino acids. The ends lost 4 bases at V and 13 bases at J; junction bases unmatched: 10. Per the germline V gene, CDR1 is SGHRS and CDR2 is YFSETQ. The CDR3 sequence is CASSPQGQGTRTF. DNA of the CDR3: TGCGCCAGCAGCCCCCAGGGACAGGGGACGCGCACCTTC.

V usage is TRBV12-5 and J usage is TRBJ1-2; 8 bases match TRBD1. The CDR3 is 18 amino acids. The germline CDR1 and CDR2 sequences are LGHNT and FRNRAP. The V segment lost 6 bases and the J segment 2 bases; nucleotides outside the gene matches: 17. CDR3 DNA sequence: TGTGCTAGTGGCAACGAGACAGGGGAGGGAAATTTCAACTATGGCTACACCTTC. This translates into CASGNETGEGNFNYGYTF.

This sequence joins TRBV6-5 and TRBJ1-3; D might be TRBD1 (5 bases). V lost 7 bases and J 4 bases, leaving 17 bases between the germline ends. The germline V gene encodes CDR1 MNHEY and CDR2 SVGAGI. The CDR3 has 15 residues. The CDR3 bases are TGTGCCAGCATTAGGGGCCCCAACGTGGGAAACACCATATATTTT. The encoded protein is CASIRGPNVGNTIYF.

This chain connects TRBV6-1 to TRBJ2-3; a weak D match, TRBD2 (5 bases). Trimming stripped 6 bases from V and 0 bases from J, with 10 bases between. The CDR3 is 14 amino acids. The germline gives CDR1 MNHNS, CDR2 SASEGT. The CDR3 loop reads CASSDGGSTDTQYF. In DNA form, the CDR3 reads TGTGCCAGCAGCGACGGAGGAAGCACAGATACGCAGTATTTT.

The rearrangement links TRBV9 to TRBJ2-1; possibly TRBD2 for D (7 bases). Trimming removed 2 bases from V and 0 bases from J, with 15 bases in between. Germline CDR1 reads SGDLS; CDR2 reads YYNGEE. The CDR3 extends over 17 amino acids. In nucleotides, the CDR3 is TGTGCCAGCAGCGTCTCCCCCGGGGGGCTCTCCTACAATGAGCAGTTCTTC. It is translated as CASSVSPGGLSYNEQFF.

The J gene is TRBJ1-1, the V gene TRBV19, with D uncertain. From germline, CDR1 is LNHDA and CDR2 SQIVND (reference sequence). The length of the CDR3 is 16 residues. The germline V and J ends were trimmed by 0 bases and 2 bases, with 13 bases remaining between them. The CDR3 region is CASSIDRWSTNTEAFF. CDR3 coding DNA: TGTGCCAGTAGTATAGACAGGTGGTCAACCAACACTGAAGCTTTCTTT.

The sample holds a few counts of this clone. The chain combines TRBV5-1 with TRBJ1-1; 8 bases line up with TRBD1. Germline V lookup: CDR1 SGHRS, CDR2 YFSETQ. V gave up 0 bases and J gave up 2 bases; unmatched junction bases: 9. The CDR3 length is 17 residues. Written as DNA, the CDR3 is TGCGCCAGCAGCTTGGCAGGGGGCCGTCGTCGAAACACTGAAGCTTTCTTT. Translating gives CASSLAGGRRRNTEAFF.

The rearrangement links TRBV6-1 to TRBJ2-1; D perhaps matches TRBD1 (6 bases). Germline assignment: CDR1 MNHNS and CDR2 SASEGT. The CDR3 loop spans 12 amino acids. Trimming cost V 4 bases and J 9 bases, with 10 bases left between them. This chain's CDR3 is CASSVDSSEQFF. The CDR3 DNA reads as TGTGCCAGCAGTGTGGACAGCAGTGAGCAGTTCTTC.

The V call is TRBV12-5, the J call TRBJ2-4; perhaps TRBD2 as D (6 bases). CDR3 length: 16 amino acids. CDR1 LGHNT and CDR2 FRNRAP come from the germline V gene. Trimming cost V 0 bases and J 7 bases, with 16 bases left between them. The CDR3: CASGLVHRGGGNIQYF. Written as DNA, the CDR3 is TGTGCTAGTGGTTTGGTACATAGGGGAGGAGGCAACATTCAGTACTTC.

The CDR3 sequence is CATSTTICCYGYTF. CDR3 in DNA: TGTGCCACCAGCACCACTATCTGTTGCTATGGCTACACCTTC. The chain employs TRBV15 and TRBJ1-2, with D hard to call. CDR3 length: 14 amino acids. Trimming took 4 bases from V and 4 from J, leaving 13 bases between them. The germline CDR1 and CDR2 sequences are LNHNV and YYDKDF (reference sequence).

This sequence joins TRBV4-1 and TRBJ1-1; D gene ambiguous. Looked up from germline, CDR1 is MGHRA and CDR2 is YSYEKL. V was cut by 3 bases and J by 4 bases, with 6 bases left in between. The CDR3 has 12 amino acids. The chain's CDR3 is CASSHPGTEAFF. The CDR3 DNA follows: TGCGCCAGCAGCCACCCGGGCACTGAAGCTTTCTTT.

The rearrangement links TRBV27 to TRBJ1-1, with D tentatively TRBD1 (5 bases). The V gene's germline CDR1 is MNHEY and CDR2 SMNVEV (reference sequence). V was cut by 1 base and J by 0 bases, with 15 bases left in between. The CDR3 has 17 residues. The DNA for the CDR3 is TGTGCCAGCAGTTTATGGCACCCCGGCAGGGTGAACACTGAAGCTTTCTTT. Translation: CASSLWHPGRVNTEAFF.

This sequence joins TRBV11-2 and TRBJ1-5; D possibly corresponds to TRBD1 (5 bases). In germline, CDR1 is SGHAT, CDR2 FQNNGV. This CDR3 is 15 amino acids long. V shed 4 bases and J shed 3 bases, with 13 bases lying between them. In nucleotides, the CDR3 is TGTGCCAGCAGCTCCGGGCAGGGTGACAATCAGCCCCAGCATTTT. Protein product: CASSSGQGDNQPQHF. The full variable domain, its missing parts supplied by reference TRBV11-2 and TRBJ1-5, is EAGVAQSPRYKIIEKRQSVAFWCNPISGHATLYWYQQILGQGPKLLIQFQNNGVVDDSQLPKDRFSAERLKGVDSTLKIQPAKLEDSAVYLCASSSGQGDNQPQHFGDGTRLSIL.

The chain links TRBV5-4 to TRBJ1-2; TRBD1 aligns across 7 bases. This CDR3 has 14 amino acids. J lost 2 bases, V lost 4 bases, and 5 bases had no gene match. CDR1 and CDR2 (germline): SGHNT, YYREEE (reference sequence). The chain's CDR3 is CASSAQQGNYGYTF. The CDR3 DNA is TGTGCCAGCAGCGCCCAACAGGGGAACTATGGCTACACCTTC.

V is TRBV7-2 and J is TRBJ2-7; 7 positions agree with TRBD2. Unmatched junction bases numbered 10, after V lost 0 bases and J lost 2 bases. CDR1 SGHTA and CDR2 FQGNSA come from the germline V gene. The CDR3 runs 17 residues. CDR3 sequence: CASSLAIEGTIPYEQYF. The CDR3 nucleotides read TGTGCCAGCAGCTTAGCAATCGAGGGGACTATCCCCTACGAGCAGTACTTC. Variable domain in full (rest from reference TRBV7-2 and TRBJ2-7): GAGVSQSPSNKVTEKGKDVELRCDPISGHTALYWYRQSLGQGLEFLIYFQGNSAPDKSGLPSDRFSAERTGGSVSTLTIQRTQQEDSAVYLCASSLAIEGTIPYEQYFGPGTRLTVT.

V usage is TRBV12-5 and J usage is TRBJ2-2; D is perhaps TRBD1 (6 bases). CDR3 length equals 15 residues. Trimming took 3 bases from V and 8 from J, leaving 16 bases between them. The germline CDR1 and CDR2 sequences are LGHNT and FRNRAP. Here the CDR3 DNA reads TGTGCTAGTGGTTTCTCCGGGACACTAACGGGGGAGCTGTTTTTT. The encoded protein is CASGFSGTLTGELFF. Full variable domain (missing parts from reference TRBV12-5 and TRBJ2-2): DARVTQTPRHKVTEMGQEVTMRCQPILGHNTVFWYRQTMMQGLELLAYFRNRAPLDDSGMPKDRFSAEMPDATLATLKIQPSEPRDSAVYFCASGFSGTLTGELFFGEGSRLTVL.

This clone appeared a few times. The CDR3, as DNA: TGTGCCAGCAGCTTCGACACGCCGAACACTGAAGCTTTCTTT. Its protein product is CASSFDTPNTEAFF. The chain joins TRBV5-5 to TRBJ1-1; D unresolved. Germline CDR1 and CDR2: SGHKS and YYEKEE (reference sequence). This CDR3 has 14 residues. Deletions cut 2 bases from V and 1 base from J, with 9 bases between.

This clone was counted a single time. The chain couples TRBV7-2 to TRBJ2-1; 11 nucleotides line up with TRBD2. In germline, CDR1 is SGHTA, CDR2 FQGNSA. The CDR3 has 15 residues. V was clipped by 5 bases and J by 6 bases; unmatched bases: 6. The CDR3 DNA sequence: TGTGCCAGCAGCGCGGTAGCGGGGGGGCGCAATGAGCAGTTCTTC. The encoded protein is CASSAVAGGRNEQFF.

CDR3 amino acids: CASSAAAGINTGELFF. The CDR3 DNA reads as TGTGCCAGCAGTGCGGCGGCAGGGATTAACACCGGGGAGCTGTTTTTT. The chain recombines TRBV14 with TRBJ2-2, with TRBD1 as a possible D gene (5 bases). This CDR3 has 16 residues. Looked up from germline, CDR1 is SGHDN and CDR2 is FVKESK. V lost 6 bases to trimming and J lost 2 bases, with 16 bases between them. Based on the CDR3 plus reference TRBV14 and TRBJ2-2, the full variable domain is EAGVTQFPSHSVIEKGQTVTLRCDPISGHDNLYWYRRVMGKEIKFLLHFVKESKQDESGMPNNRFLAERTGGTYSTLKVQPAELEDSGVYFCASSAAAGINTGELFFGEGSRLTVL.

This clone was detected a few times. CDR3 DNA: TGTGCCAGCAGCTTGGTTGGCGGGCCGGCTTTCTTT. It translates to CASSLVGGPAFF. This chain connects TRBV5-4 to TRBJ1-1; D remains ambiguous. The V end lost 0 bases, the J end lost 11 bases, and 11 bases lay between the germline ends. Germline assignment: CDR1 SGHNT and CDR2 YYREEE (reference sequence). This CDR3 comprises 12 residues.

The rearrangement links TRBV5-7 to TRBJ1-6; the match to TRBD1 covers 9 bases. TRBV5-7 is classed as an ORF, of uncertain function. After removal of 0 bases from V and 8 bases from J, the junction contained 3 bases not matched to a gene. The CDR3 covers 15 residues. CDR3 nucleotide sequence: TGTGCCAGCAGCTTGGTGGGACAGGGTCATTCACCCCTCCACTTT. Translating gives CASSLVGQGHSPLHF.

The chain employs TRBV12-5 and TRBJ2-3; D is uncertain. CDR3 length: 13 amino acids. The germline gives CDR1 LGHNT, CDR2 FRNRAP. The germline V and J ends were trimmed by 3 bases and 2 bases, with 6 bases remaining between them. DNA of the CDR3: TGTGCTAGTGGTTTCGGGTTCACAGATACGCAGTATTTT. This codes for CASGFGFTDTQYF.

This sequence joins TRBV19 and TRBJ1-6; TRBD1 aligns across 8 bases. Germline V gives CDR1 LNHDA, CDR2 SQIVND (reference sequence). The CDR3 consists of 16 residues. Unmatched junction bases numbered 8, after V lost 3 bases and J lost 7 bases. In DNA, the CDR3 is TGTGCCAGTAGTATGTCGACAGGGGATCCCAATTCACCCCTCCACTTT. This codes for CASSMSTGDPNSPLHF.

This clone was counted only a few times. V gene TRBV6-6 combines with J gene TRBJ1-5, with D unresolved. V was shortened by 0 bases and J by 9 bases, with 12 bases between the two germline ends. The CDR3 is 14 residues long. CDR1 MNHNY and CDR2 SVGAGI come from the germline V gene (reference sequence). In DNA form, the CDR3 reads TGTGCCAGCAGTTACTCGGGCCCTCCGTGGCCCCAGCATTTT. Translation: CASSYSGPPWPQHF.

The chain is built from TRBV5-4 and TRBJ2-7; unclear D gene. The V end was cut by 0 bases, the J end by 1 base, with 11 bases between. This CDR3 region has 15 residues. The germline V gene has CDR1 SGHNT and CDR2 YYREEE (reference sequence). In nucleotides, the CDR3 is TGTGCCAGCAGCTTGGGGAACGGGTTTTCCTACGAGCAGTACTTC. This codes for CASSLGNGFSYEQYF.